Each of the 30 T cell receptor beta chains below was sequenced from the same sample in a study of Ad26.COV2.S vaccination and SARS-CoV-2 variants. Stated treatment: roughly 18 received Ad26.COV2.S at low or high dose, single or two shots; 5 received placebo; per-sample allocation not given. Repertoires come from day 63 after the first vaccine or placebo injection. Method: immunoSEQ multiplex PCR; TCRdb's copy keeps in-frame clones and lacks some. Among 510,000 or so clones listed, around 85% were seen once. Sequenced here: peripheral blood, sampled in a trial of Ad26.COV2.S vaccine versus placebo. These receptors were collected from a person between 18 and 59 years old who received the Ad26.COV2.S COVID-19 vaccine or a placebo.

V and J are TRBV28 and TRBJ2-7; D remains ambiguous. CDR1 and CDR2 (germline): MDHEN, SYDVKM. Trimming left V 5 bases short and J 3 bases short, with 20 bases between. This CDR3 spans 16 amino acids. CDR3 loop: CASSRQGFQDDYEQYF. The CDR3 bases are TGTGCCAGCAGTAGACAAGGATTTCAGGACGACTACGAGCAGTACTTC.

The genes are TRBV7-8 and TRBJ1-4, with a weak D call TRBD1 (5 bases). Trimming stripped 1 base from V and 4 bases from J, with 10 bases between. In germline, CDR1 is SGHVS, CDR2 FQNEAQ. The CDR3 has 15 residues. In DNA, the CDR3 is TGTGCCAGCAGCTTAGGACAGTTACTTAATGAAAAACTGTTTTTT. Its translation is CASSLGQLLNEKLFF. The entire variable domain, with the rest obtained from reference TRBV7-8 and TRBJ1-4, is as follows: GAGVSQSPRYKVAKRGQDVALRCDPISGHVSLFWYQQALGQGPEFLTYFQNEAQLDKSGLPSDRFFAERPEGSVSTLKIQRTQQEDSAVYLCASSLGQLLNEKLFFGSGTQLSVL.

This sequence joins TRBV3-1 (or the pseudogene TRBV3-2) and TRBJ1-1, with D perhaps TRBD1 (5 bases). Trimming removed 0 bases from V and 6 bases from J, with 17 bases in between. This CDR3 contains 16 residues. Germline CDR1 and CDR2: LGHDT and YNNKEL (reference sequence). CDR3 protein: CASSQEGVLVTPEAFF. CDR3 nucleotide sequence: TGTGCCAGCAGCCAAGAGGGGGTGCTTGTTACCCCTGAAGCTTTCTTT.

This chain connects TRBV28 to TRBJ2-3; D unresolved. Per germline, CDR1 MDHEN and CDR2 SYDVKM. This CDR3 is built from 15 residues. V was shortened by 1 base and J by 0 bases, with 8 bases between the two germline ends. The CDR3 spells CASSLYVDSTDTQYF. CDR3 sequence (DNA): TGTGCCAGCAGTTTATACGTCGACAGCACAGATACGCAGTATTTT.

The chain combines TRBV7-3 with TRBJ1-1, with D unresolved. The V end was cut by 2 bases, the J end by 6 bases, with 7 bases between. Germline V CDR1 and CDR2: SGHTA, FQGTGA. This CDR3 contains 12 residues. The CDR3 loop is CASSLAVPEAFF. The DNA for the CDR3 is TGTGCCAGCAGCTTAGCAGTGCCTGAAGCTTTCTTT. The full variable domain, rest sourced from reference TRBV7-3 and TRBJ1-1, is GAGVSQTPSNKVTEKGKYVELRCDPISGHTALYWYRQSLGQGPEFLIYFQGTGAADDSGLPNDRFFAVRPEGSVSTLKIQRTERGDSAVYLCASSLAVPEAFFGQGTRLTVV.

This clone has just one count. The chain couples TRBV28 to TRBJ2-4; maybe TRBD1 (6 bases). V gave up 3 bases and J gave up 6 bases, with 15 bases separating them. The germline V gene encodes CDR1 MDHEN and CDR2 SYDVKM. This CDR3 comprises 15 residues. The CDR3 is CASSFGGGGPNIQYF. The CDR3 region has the DNA TGTGCCAGCAGTTTTGGGGGCGGCGGCCCAAACATTCAGTACTTC.

The J gene is TRBJ2-1, the V gene TRBV14; no clear D gene. The CDR3 spans 13 residues. Trimming took off 4 bases at V and 9 bases at J, with 13 bases between the two ends. Germline V lookup: CDR1 SGHDN, CDR2 FVKESK. In DNA, the CDR3 is TGTGCCAGCAGCCCAACTAAGTACCTTGAGCAGTTCTTC. Translation: CASSPTKYLEQFF. The full variable domain, in which reference TRBV14 and TRBJ2-1 provide the parts outside the CDR3, is EAGVTQFPSHSVIEKGQTVTLRCDPISGHDNLYWYRRVMGKEIKFLLHFVKESKQDESGMPNNRFLAERTGGTYSTLKVQPAELEDSGVYFCASSPTKYLEQFFGPGTRLTVL.

The chain couples TRBV19 to TRBJ2-1; D perhaps matches TRBD2 (6 bases). Germline V gives CDR1 LNHDA, CDR2 SQIVND (reference sequence). The length of the CDR3 is 14 residues. The V end lost 4 bases, the J end lost 9 bases, and 16 bases lay between the germline ends. The CDR3 nucleotides are TGTGCCAGTAGTACCACCGGGACCGGGGGTGAGCAGTTCTTC. Translated, it gives CASSTTGTGGEQFF.

The rearrangement links TRBV20-1 to TRBJ2-7; D not certain. This CDR3 is built from 12 residues. The V end was cut by 3 bases, the J end by 2 bases, with 8 bases between. Germline-derived CDR1 and CDR2 are DFQATT and SNEGSKA (reference sequence). For the CDR3, the DNA is TGCAGTGCTAGTGGCGTAACCTACGAGCAGTACTTC. It codes for CSASGVTYEQYF.

This chain links TRBV5-1 with TRBJ1-6, with a tentative D call TRBD1 (5 bases). V lost 0 bases to trimming and J lost 5 bases, with 9 bases between them. The CDR3 spans 15 residues. Germline loops: CDR1 SGHRS, CDR2 YFSETQ. CDR3 sequence: CASSLDRTNNSPLHF. CDR3 sequence (DNA): TGCGCCAGCAGCTTGGACAGGACCAATAATTCACCCCTCCACTTT.

The chain carries TRBV15 and TRBJ2-7; 7 bases match TRBD1. The CDR3 covers 13 residues. The trim removed 5 bases at V and 1 base at J, leaving 2 bases unmatched. The germline gives CDR1 LNHNV, CDR2 YYDKDF (reference sequence). Here the CDR3 reads CATSQTGSYEQYF. The CDR3 region has the DNA TGTGCCACCAGCCAGACAGGGTCCTACGAGCAGTACTTC.

The chain couples TRBV18 to TRBJ2-7; no clear D. The CDR3 length is 12 residues. Germline lookup yields CDR1 KGHSH and CDR2 LQKENI. Trimming took off 6 bases at V and 6 bases at J, with 12 bases between the two ends. The CDR3 reads CASSPSAVEQYF. As DNA, the CDR3 is TGTGCCAGCTCCCCGTCCGCCGTCGAGCAGTACTTC.

V gene TRBV4-2 combines with J gene TRBJ2-3; 8 nucleotides align to TRBD2. This CDR3 has 15 residues. Germline CDR1 reads LGHNA; CDR2 reads YNFKEQ. With 4 bases clipped from V and 6 bases from J, the junction kept 9 bases outside the gene matches. The CDR3 reads CASSPLGLEGDTQYF. Written as DNA, the CDR3 is TGTGCCAGCAGCCCGCTGGGACTAGAGGGGGATACGCAGTATTTT.

A word on this clone: Other DNA variants within this sample encode the same CDR3. The chain joins TRBV7-8 to TRBJ2-7; D gene uncertain. CDR1 and CDR2 from the germline V gene are SGHVS and FQNEAQ. There are 12 residues in the CDR3. The V end was cut by 1 base, the J end by 6 bases, with 7 bases between. CDR3 sequence: CASSLGVSEQYF. The CDR3 nucleotides read TGTGCCAGCAGCTTAGGAGTGAGCGAGCAGTACTTC.

Here the CDR3 DNA reads TGTGCCAGCAGTTACCCGCCCACCAATGAGCAGTTCTTC. Its protein product is CASSYPPTNEQFF. J is TRBJ2-1 and V is TRBV6-5; D is unresolved. The CDR3 extends over 13 amino acids. V was pared by 2 bases and J by 6 bases, with 8 bases between. CDR1 and CDR2 (germline): MNHEY, SVGAGI.

V gene TRBV10-1 combines with J gene TRBJ2-1, with TRBD2 identical over 15 bases. This CDR3 spans 16 amino acids. V dropped 5 bases and J dropped 9; count of bases not matched to a gene: 8. The germline gives CDR1 WNHNN, CDR2 SYGVQD (reference sequence). The CDR3 DNA follows: TGCGCCAGCAGTCACGGACTAGCGGGAGGGCCTGTTGAGCAGTTCTTC. Translated, it gives CASSHGLAGGPVEQFF.

The chain carries TRBV5-6 and TRBJ2-1; maybe TRBD1 (6 bases). V shed 2 bases and J shed 6 bases, with 12 bases lying between them. There are 14 residues in the CDR3. Germline V gives CDR1 SGHDT, CDR2 YYEEEE. DNA of the CDR3: TGTGCCAGCAGCTTTCGCAGACAGGCCAATGAGCAGTTCTTC. Translating it yields CASSFRRQANEQFF.

The chain combines TRBV30 with TRBJ2-3; D gene unclear. Germline assignment: CDR1 GTSNPN and CDR2 SVGIG (reference sequence). The CDR3 loop spans 14 amino acids. V lost 0 bases and J 1 base, leaving 8 bases between the germline ends. Written as DNA, the CDR3 is TGTGCCTGGAGTGTAAGTTGGGGCACAGATACGCAGTATTTT. Translating gives CAWSVSWGTDTQYF.

The rearrangement joins TRBV29-1 to TRBJ2-3; 9 bases match TRBD1. Germline lookup yields CDR1 SQVTM and CDR2 ANQGSEA. V was clipped by 6 bases and J by 0 bases; unmatched bases: 7. CDR3 length equals 15 residues. CDR3 amino acids: CSVDRGSGSTDTQYF. The DNA of the CDR3 is TGCAGCGTGGACAGGGGATCTGGAAGCACAGATACGCAGTATTTT.

This chain joins TRBV7-2 and TRBJ2-2; 14 positions agree with TRBD2. This CDR3 has 18 amino acids. Germline V gene sequence: CDR1 SGHTA, CDR2 FQGNSA. V gave up 2 bases and J gave up 1 base; unmatched junction bases: 3. CDR3 sequence reads: CASSLSGTSGGNTGELFF. As DNA, the CDR3 is TGTGCCAGCAGCTTATCAGGGACTAGCGGGGGGAACACCGGGGAGCTGTTTTTT.

This clone appeared once. The chain couples TRBV6-1 to TRBJ2-3; no clear D. This CDR3 contains 15 residues. Deletions cut 2 bases from V and 4 bases from J, with 13 bases between. CDR1 MNHNS and CDR2 SASEGT come from the germline V gene. CDR3 in DNA: TGTGCCAGCAGTGAACTGGTGGTCAGGCCAGATACGCAGTATTTT. The encoded protein is CASSELVVRPDTQYF.

The J gene is TRBJ2-7, the V gene TRBV5-1; 9 nucleotides agree with TRBD2. Germline V gene data show CDR1 as SGHRS and CDR2 as YFSETQ. The CDR3 consists of 15 residues. V gave up 2 bases and J gave up 0 bases; unmatched junction bases: 3. In DNA form, the CDR3 reads TGCGCCAGCAGCTTTACTAGCGGGCCCTCCTACGAGCAGTACTTC. Protein: CASSFTSGPSYEQYF.

This chain uses TRBV13 with TRBJ1-2; D remains ambiguous. Trimming took off 3 bases at V and 7 bases at J, with 9 bases between the two ends. Germline V gene lookup returns CDR1 PRHDT and CDR2 FYEKMQ (reference sequence). This CDR3 region has 12 residues. CDR3: CASSLAEPGYTF. DNA for the CDR3: TGTGCCAGCAGCTTGGCCGAGCCTGGCTACACCTTC.

The J gene is TRBJ2-2, the V gene TRBV12-5; 7 nucleotides match TRBD2. V lost 6 bases to trimming and J lost 3 bases; unmatched junction nucleotides: 10. CDR1 is LGHNT and CDR2 is FRNRAP in the germline V gene. This CDR3 is built from 16 residues. CDR3 amino acids: CASGLQAGVDTGELFF. The DNA of the CDR3 is TGTGCTAGTGGCCTCCAGGCGGGGGTTGACACCGGGGAGCTGTTTTTT.

The chain uses TRBV21-1 and TRBJ2-1; TRBD2 is the table's D call and was not checked against the DNA. TRBV21-1 is a pseudogene segment. This CDR3 region has 16 residues. In nucleotides, the CDR3 is TGTGCCAGCAGCGTTCAACTGTGTAGCGACAACAATGAGCAGTTCTTC. It encodes CASSVQLCSDNNEQFF.

The rearrangement joins TRBV19 to TRBJ2-2; 9 nucleotides align to TRBD1. Germline CDR1 is LNHDA and CDR2 is SQIVND (reference sequence). CDR3 size: 17 residues. Trimming removed 6 bases from V and 1 base from J; junction bases left unmatched: 9. CDR3 protein: CASRTFPDRGNTGELFF. DNA for the CDR3: TGTGCCAGTAGAACATTCCCGGACAGGGGGAACACCGGGGAGCTGTTTTTT.

The CDR3 DNA follows: TGTGCCAGCAGTTCTCTTAGCGGGAGGAGAGGTGAGCAGTTCTTC. Its protein is CASSSLSGRRGEQFF. The gene calls are TRBV6-5 and TRBJ2-1, with 10 bases lining up with TRBD2. Germline V gives CDR1 MNHEY, CDR2 SVGAGI. The CDR3 is 15 amino acids. The V segment lost 4 bases and the J segment 9 bases; nucleotides outside the gene matches: 9.

This clone was seen only a few times. The chain is built from TRBV29-1 and TRBJ1-1; D remains unclear. CDR3 length: 9 residues. The germline V gene encodes CDR1 SQVTM and CDR2 ANQGSEA. V was trimmed by 5 bases and J by 6 bases, leaving 4 bases between them. The CDR3 coding sequence is TGCAGCGTTCACCCTGAAGCTTTCTTT. It yields the protein CSVHPEAFF. Drawing the rest from reference TRBV29-1 and TRBJ1-1, the complete variable domain is SAVISQKPSRDICQRGTSLTIQCQVDSQVTMMFWYRQQPGQSLTLIATANQGSEATYESGFVIDKFPISRPNLTFSTLTVSNMSPEDSSIYLCSVHPEAFFGQGTRLTVV.

V gene TRBV5-4 combines with J gene TRBJ2-3, with D unresolved. The CDR3 is made up of 14 amino acids. With 4 bases removed from V and 5 bases from J, the gap between germline ends came to 14 bases. CDR1 is SGHNT, CDR2 YYREEE, per germline (reference sequence). CDR3 coding DNA: TGTGCCAGCAGCACCGTCGGAAGGAGAGATACGCAGTATTTT. Protein sequence: CASSTVGRRDTQYF.

The table lists this clone with a count of one. The chain uses TRBV6-5 and TRBJ1-5; TRBD1 is a possible D gene (5 bases). CDR1 is MNHEY, CDR2 SVGAGI, per germline. V was cut by 2 bases and J by 7 bases, with 9 bases left in between. CDR3 length: 13 amino acids. The CDR3, as DNA: TGTGCCAGCAGTTACGGGGCAGCACAGCCCCAGCATTTT. Residues: CASSYGAAQPQHF.